The 20 T cell receptor beta chains in this list originate from one sample, sequenced in a study of technical replicates of blood from four donors. Only in-frame clones appear in the TCRdb table, and some are missing; sequencing was by immunoSEQ multiplex PCR. The repertoire holds 65,000 to 80,000 clones, around 94% seen once, with around 0.38% in the top ten. The sequenced sample consisted of T cells isolated from PBMCs. These receptors were collected from a human donor in good health.

The J gene is TRBJ2-7, the V gene TRBV4-3; TRBD2 aligns across 8 bases. Trimming cost V 2 bases and J 1 base; bases outside gene matches: 4. This CDR3 contains 15 residues. Germline V gene lookup returns CDR1 LGHNA and CDR2 YSLEER. This chain's CDR3 is CASSQRTSRSYEQYF. The DNA for the CDR3 is TGCGCCAGCAGCCAAAGGACTAGCCGATCCTACGAGCAGTACTTC.

This chain links TRBV28 with TRBJ2-6; 8 bases align to TRBD1. V was pared by 8 bases and J by 4 bases, with 4 bases of the junction left unmatched. This CDR3 comprises 14 residues. CDR1 is MDHEN and CDR2 is SYDVKM in the germline V gene. The CDR3 DNA sequence: TGTGCCAGCTCAGGGGGCCCGGGGGCCAACGTCCTGACTTTC. Amino acids: CASSGGPGANVLTF.

The rearrangement uses TRBV20-1 and TRBJ1-2; D gene ambiguous. Germline V gene lookup returns CDR1 DFQATT and CDR2 SNEGSKA (reference sequence). The CDR3 loop spans 11 amino acids. V shed 5 bases and J shed 10 bases, with 14 bases lying between them. The CDR3 sequence is CSASESFLYTF. Here the CDR3 DNA reads TGCAGTGCTTCTGAGTCCTTCCTCTACACCTTC.

This chain uses TRBV4-1 with TRBJ2-4; D is unresolved. The CDR3 extends over 11 amino acids. Trimming left V 0 bases short and J 9 bases short, with 3 bases between. CDR1 is MGHRA, CDR2 YSYEKL, per germline. The CDR3 DNA is TGCGCCAGCAGCCAAGATCGCATTCAGTACTTC. It specifies CASSQDRIQYF.

The chain is built from TRBV5-1 and TRBJ2-5, with TRBD1 matching over 9 bases. The CDR3 runs to 15 residues. The V gene end was trimmed by 7 bases and the J gene end by 5 bases; junction bases not matched to a gene: 12. From germline, CDR1 is SGHRS and CDR2 YFSETQ. In nucleotides, the CDR3 is TGCGCCAGCGAAGTAAATACAGGGGGCGGGGAGACCCAGTACTTC. It encodes CASEVNTGGGETQYF.

This clone appeared a single time. This chain uses TRBV25-1 with TRBJ2-7, with 14 bases identical to TRBD2. With V trimmed by 2 bases and J by 3 bases, 6 bases remained unmatched. Germline assignment: CDR1 MGHDK and CDR2 SYGVNS. The CDR3 is made up of 17 amino acids. The CDR3 loop reads CASSEGLGLAGGYEQYF. The CDR3 bases are TGTGCCAGCAGTGAAGGCTTAGGACTAGCGGGAGGCTACGAGCAGTACTTC.

This chain joins TRBV6-5 and TRBJ2-2; 7 nucleotides agree with TRBD1. J was trimmed by 7 bases and V by 6 bases; bases with no gene match: 8. CDR1 MNHEY and CDR2 SVGAGI come from the germline V gene. The CDR3 contains 14 residues. The CDR3 region is CASSPTGIGGELFF. The CDR3 DNA reads as TGTGCCAGCAGCCCGACAGGGATTGGCGGGGAGCTGTTTTTT.

Details on this clone: Its ends do not fully match the called genes, so a read error is possible. The gene calls are TRBV6-5 and TRBJ2-1, with 9 bases identical to TRBD1. Germline values: CDR1 MNHEY, CDR2 SVGAGI. The CDR3 spans 15 residues. The CDR3 DNA follows: TGTGCCAGCAGCCGGGGACAGGGAGTTTACAGTGAGCAGTTCTTC. Protein: CASSRGQGVYSEQFF.

The rearrangement joins TRBV7-2 to TRBJ2-2; the match to TRBD2 covers 11 bases. V trimming: 5 bases; J trimming: 5 bases; junction bases outside the gene matches: 4. Germline V gives CDR1 SGHTA, CDR2 FQGNSA. The CDR3 spans 15 residues. CDR3 in DNA: TGTGCCAGCAGCCCAACTAGCGGGGGTACCGGGGAGCTGTTTTTT. This gives the protein CASSPTSGGTGELFF.

V is TRBV7-2 and J is TRBJ2-7, with D maybe TRBD1 (6 bases). V lost 5 bases and J 3 bases, leaving 8 bases between the germline ends. Germline values: CDR1 SGHTA, CDR2 FQGNSA. This CDR3 is 12 amino acids long. The CDR3 DNA follows: TGTGCCAGCAGCCTACAGGGCTACGAGCAGTACTTC. This gives the protein CASSLQGYEQYF.

This sequence joins TRBV18 and TRBJ1-5; D uncertain. This CDR3 region has 15 residues. CDR1 KGHSH and CDR2 LQKENI come from the germline V gene. V lost 3 bases, J lost 3 bases, and 12 bases lay in between. The CDR3 is CASSPGGLNNQPQHF. The CDR3 DNA reads as TGTGCCAGCTCACCGGGAGGGCTAAACAATCAGCCCCAGCATTTT.

This chain links TRBV6-1 with TRBJ1-1, with 7 bases fitting TRBD1. The V gene's germline CDR1 is MNHNS and CDR2 SASEGT. The CDR3 is 14 amino acids. After removal of 6 bases from V and 5 bases from J, the junction contained 9 bases not matched to a gene. The CDR3, as DNA: TGTGCCAGCAGACTAAACAGGGGAGGAACTGAAGCTTTCTTT. Protein product: CASRLNRGGTEAFF.

The chain couples TRBV19 to TRBJ1-2; 11 bases are shared with TRBD1. The germline CDR1 and CDR2 sequences are LNHDA and SQIVND (reference sequence). This CDR3 is built from 17 residues. Trimming took 4 bases from V and 2 from J; bases not matched to a gene: 9. CDR3 loop: CASSTRTGGLSNYGYTF. The CDR3 nucleotides read TGTGCCAGTAGTACTCGGACAGGGGGCTTATCGAACTATGGCTACACCTTC.

The chain carries TRBV18 and TRBJ1-3; no clear D. Trimming cost V 1 base and J 0 bases, with 7 bases left between them. The CDR3 is made up of 15 amino acids. CDR1 KGHSH and CDR2 LQKENI come from the germline V gene. For the CDR3, the DNA is TGTGCCAGCTCACCACAGGGAGACTCTGGAAACACCATATATTTT. Translating gives CASSPQGDSGNTIYF.

The genes are TRBV5-1 and TRBJ1-1; 7 bases agree with TRBD1. After removal of 4 bases from V and 6 bases from J, the junction contained 9 bases not matched to a gene. The germline CDR1 and CDR2 sequences are SGHRS and YFSETQ. The CDR3 spans 14 residues. The CDR3 sequence: CASSQRPGQSEAFF. The CDR3, as DNA: TGCGCCAGCAGCCAGAGACCGGGACAGTCTGAAGCTTTCTTT.

The chain joins TRBV5-8 to TRBJ1-1; D not resolved. Germline CDR1 is SGHTS and CDR2 is YDEGEE. Trimming removed 2 bases from V and 11 bases from J, with 22 bases in between. The CDR3 extends over 15 amino acids. CDR3 DNA: TGTGCCAGCAGCTTATTAATTGGAGAAAGTTACACGGCTTTCTTT. It specifies CASSLLIGESYTAFF.

This clone was seen just once. The chain carries TRBV5-1 and TRBJ2-7; 7 bases map to TRBD1. With V trimmed by 1 base and J by 2 bases, 9 bases remained unmatched. The CDR3 covers 16 residues. Per the germline V gene, CDR1 is SGHRS and CDR2 is YFSETQ. DNA for the CDR3: TGCGCCAGCAGCTTGAGTCTAGGACAGGCTACCTACGAGCAGTACTTC. Its translation is CASSLSLGQATYEQYF.

Only one count was recorded for this clone. The V gene is TRBV28, the J gene TRBJ2-6; TRBD1 matches at 7 bases. The V gene's germline CDR1 is MDHEN and CDR2 SYDVKM. The CDR3 is 15 amino acids. The J segment lost 4 bases and the V segment lost 6 bases, leaving 6 bases of the junction unmatched. For the CDR3, the DNA is TGTGCCAGCAGGACAGGGTCAGGAGGGGCCAACGTCCTGACTTTC. The encoded protein is CASRTGSGGANVLTF.

The V call is TRBV4-1, the J call TRBJ2-5; D gene ambiguous. The CDR3 has 13 residues. Trimming removed 2 bases at V and 5 bases at J, with 9 bases between. The germline gives CDR1 MGHRA, CDR2 YSYEKL. CDR3 DNA sequence: TGCGCCAGCAGCCAATTCTCGAGGGAGACCCAGTACTTC. Its protein product is CASSQFSRETQYF.

The chain couples TRBV19 to TRBJ1-1; no definite D call. In germline, CDR1 is LNHDA, CDR2 SQIVND (reference sequence). The CDR3 has 12 residues. Trimming took off 7 bases at V and 5 bases at J, with 11 bases between the two ends. This chain's CDR3 is CASNFASTEAFF. In DNA form, the CDR3 reads TGTGCCAGTAACTTTGCGTCGACTGAAGCTTTCTTT.